This TCR beta chain is from a study of tumor-infiltrating lymphocytes in localized non-small cell lung cancer. The study, taken as a whole, reports: TCRbeta sequencing showed higher T cell infiltration in tumors than uninvolved lung.

In the case of this clone: Antigen specificity is unknown.

With V trimmed by 10 bases and J by 3 bases, 6 bases remained unmatched. The CDR3 is made up of 13 amino acids. The V gene's germline CDR1 is LNHDA and CDR2 SQIVND (reference sequence). Profiling relied on immunoSEQ multiplex PCR, and the TCRdb table lists in-frame clones only, not all of them. The data contain some 10,000 clones, 65% to 85% of them singletons. The sample was lung tumor tissue. This sequence originates from a human donor with non-small cell lung cancer. The chain has TRBV19 and TRBJ2-3; 8 bases are a match to TRBD2. The chain's CDR3 is CATGRVETDTQYF. CDR3 DNA sequence: TGTGCCACCGGGAGGGTAGAAACAGATACGCAGTATTTT.